The 26 T cell receptor beta chains presented below share a single source sample, sequenced in a study of molecular identifiers for immune sequencing clone quantification. TCRdb recomputed calls from the PCR reads with MiXCR, one row per CDR3 protein. The sample comprises approximately 93,000 distinct CDR3 sequences, around a quarter of which are singletons, and roughly 0.76% rests with the top ten. Sequencing used naive CD8+ T cells from blood, with Jurkat cell RNA spiked in. As to subset: FACS-sorted CD8+CD4-CCR7+CD45RA+ naive T cells. These receptors came from a human donor in good health. Some libraries in this study had Jurkat cell RNA spiked in.

Concerning this clonotype: A much larger clone lies a single base off, so this may be a read error. The CDR3 carries no conserved terminal phenylalanine or tryptophan, so it likely arises from a read error. The chain carries TRBV5-3 and TRBJ1-6, with D unclear. TRBV5-3 is an open reading frame whose function is uncertain. V lost 8 bases to trimming and J lost 7 bases, with 13 bases between them. The CDR3 runs 13 residues. The CDR3 DNA reads as TGTGCCAGCAAAGTACGCGGCAATTCACCCCTCCACCTT. Its protein product is CASKVRGNSPLHL.

Note on this clonotype: This could be a read error, since a much larger clone is one nucleotide away. Because it lacks the conserved phenylalanine or tryptophan at the end, this CDR3 is likely a read error. This rearrangement joins TRBV29-1 to TRBJ2-7, with 8 bases fitting TRBD2. The CDR3 loop spans 15 amino acids. The junction had 10 bases not matched to a gene; V was cut back by 2 bases and J by 4 bases. The germline V gene encodes CDR1 SQVTM and CDR2 ANQGSEA. For the CDR3, the DNA is TGCAGCGTTGAACTTGGAACTAGCGGAGTATACGAGCAGTACCTC. As protein: CSVELGTSGVYEQYL.

The chain carries TRBV4-1 and TRBJ2-7; 8 positions agree with TRBD1. J was trimmed by 5 bases and V by 5 bases; bases with no gene match: 11. The CDR3 extends over 15 amino acids. Germline V gives CDR1 MGHRA, CDR2 YSYEKL. CDR3 protein: CASSASDRVVHEQYF. CDR3 coding DNA: TGCGCCAGCAGCGCTTCGGACAGGGTAGTTCACGAGCAGTACTTC.

This clonotype was counted a few times. The V gene is TRBV6-5, the J gene TRBJ2-1, with TRBD2 matching 9 bases. The trim removed 2 bases at V and 8 bases at J, leaving 10 bases unmatched. CDR1 and CDR2 from the germline V gene are MNHEY and SVGAGI. The CDR3 runs to 16 residues. CDR3 DNA sequence: TGTGCCAGCAGTTACCGGAGCGGGGGGTCATCGGATGAGCAGTTCTTC. Protein: CASSYRSGGSSDEQFF.

On this clonotype itself: The conserved final phenylalanine or tryptophan is absent from the CDR3, which likely points to a read error. The chain couples TRBV6-5 to TRBJ1-2; TRBD1 matches 9 bases. Trimming at V came to 0 bases and at J to 4 bases, leaving 15 bases not matched to a gene. Germline V gene data show CDR1 as MNHEY and CDR2 as SVGAGI. The CDR3 sequence is 19 residues long. CDR3: CASSYSRTGADFLIYGYTS. DNA for the CDR3: TGTGCCAGCAGTTACTCTCGGACAGGGGCCGATTTCTTGATCTATGGCTACACCTCC.

This clonotype has ten or more counts. The V and J genes are TRBV6-2 or TRBV6-3 and TRBJ2-3, with 15 bases matching TRBD2. The length of the CDR3 is 18 residues. Trimming took 7 bases from V and 2 from J; bases not matched to a gene: 10. In germline, CDR1 is MNHEY, CDR2 SVGEGT. The CDR3, as DNA: TGTGCCAGCACAGAGGGACTAGCGGGGGGCCATACCACAGATACGCAGTATTTT. This encodes CASTEGLAGGHTTDTQYF.

This clonotype occurred many times. The chain recombines TRBV4-3 with TRBJ2-5; tentative D call: TRBD1 (6 bases). This CDR3 is 13 amino acids long. V lost 0 bases and J 4 bases, leaving 6 bases between the germline ends. CDR1 and CDR2 (germline): LGHNA, YSLEER. DNA for the CDR3: TGCGCCAGCAGCCAAGACAGGGGAGAGACCCAGTACTTC. As protein: CASSQDRGETQYF.

This clonotype was counted between two and nine times. This chain connects TRBV2 to TRBJ2-1, with D possibly being TRBD2 (6 bases). Trimming took off 8 bases at V and 6 bases at J, with 11 bases between the two ends. The CDR3 length is 12 residues. The germline gives CDR1 SNHLY, CDR2 FYNNEI. CDR3 nucleotide sequence: TGTGCCAGCCGGGACTTCGTCAATGAGCAGTTCTTC. Translating gives CASRDFVNEQFF.

J is TRBJ1-4 and V is TRBV27; 8 positions match TRBD1. The V segment lost 6 bases and the J segment 5 bases; nucleotides outside the gene matches: 26. CDR3 size: 21 residues. CDR1 and CDR2 (germline): MNHEY, SMNVEV (reference sequence). CDR3 in DNA: TGTGCCAGCAGCCCCATTTGGGTGCACGAGGACAGGGCTACCGAGAATGAAAAACTGTTTTTT. Translating it yields CASSPIWVHEDRATENEKLFF. Together with reference TRBV27 and TRBJ1-4, the CDR3 gives the full variable domain: EAQVTQNPRYLITVTGKKLTVTCSQNMNHEYMSWYRQDPGLGLRQIYYSMNVEVTDKGDVPEGYKVSRKEKRNFPLILESPSPNQTSLYFCASSPIWVHEDRATENEKLFFGSGTQLSVL.

This clonotype was found a few times. The chain joins TRBV18 to TRBJ2-5; D might be TRBD1 (5 bases). CDR1 and CDR2 (germline): KGHSH, LQKENI. V gave up 8 bases and J gave up 2 bases, with 15 bases separating them. The CDR3 loop spans 14 amino acids. This CDR3 is CASPLSGQQETQYF. The CDR3 region has the DNA TGTGCCAGCCCACTCTCAGGGCAGCAAGAGACCCAGTACTTC.

The table lists this clonotype with a few counts. The rearrangement links TRBV27 to TRBJ2-2; D uncertain. CDR1 and CDR2 (germline): MNHEY, SMNVEV (reference sequence). This CDR3 region has 11 residues. The germline V and J ends were trimmed by 8 bases and 6 bases, with 7 bases remaining between them. The DNA for the CDR3 is TGTGCCAGCGGTCTCGCCGGGGAGCTGTTTTTT. Translated: CASGLAGELFF.

This clonotype was seen repeatedly, ten times or more. The V gene is TRBV28, the J gene TRBJ2-7; D may be TRBD1 (5 bases). The germline V gene has CDR1 MDHEN and CDR2 SYDVKM. The V gene lost 1 base and the J gene lost 2 bases, with 12 bases spanning the gap. The CDR3 sequence is 15 residues long. CDR3: CASSLSAGITYEQYF. In nucleotides, the CDR3 is TGTGCCAGCAGTTTATCGGCAGGGATCACCTACGAGCAGTACTTC.

This clonotype was detected many times. The chain recombines TRBV27 with TRBJ2-7; 9 bases align to TRBD1. Germline V gene sequence: CDR1 MNHEY, CDR2 SMNVEV (reference sequence). V dropped 6 bases and J dropped 6; count of bases not matched to a gene: 12. The CDR3 length is 15 residues. In nucleotides, the CDR3 is TGTGCCAGCAGCCTGGGGGACAGGGACCCTCCCGAGCAGTACTTC. Translated, it gives CASSLGDRDPPEQYF.

This clonotype occurred once. The chain recombines TRBV12-3 or TRBV12-4 with TRBJ1-1, with D possibly being TRBD1 (6 bases). The V end was cut by 5 bases, the J end by 4 bases, with 14 bases between. This CDR3 has 14 amino acids. The DNA of the CDR3 is TGTGCCAGCAGTCTAGGAGGGGGGATCACTGAAGCTTTCTTT. Its translation: CASSLGGGITEAFF.

For this clonotype: Being one base from a much bigger clone, this may be a read error. V usage is TRBV5-6 and J usage is TRBJ2-7, with a possible D match to TRBD2 (5 bases). The CDR3 has 13 residues. Trimming took 2 bases from V and 6 from J, leaving 12 bases between them. Germline values: CDR1 SGHDT, CDR2 YYEEEE. CDR3 nucleotide sequence: TGTGCCAGCAGCTTTTTTCGGGGTTGCGAGCAGTACTTC. Amino acids: CASSFFRGCEQYF.

This clonotype was observed a few times. V gene TRBV20-1 combines with J gene TRBJ1-5; 10 bases are shared with TRBD1. With V trimmed by 0 bases and J by 3 bases, 2 bases remained unmatched. This CDR3 contains 15 residues. Germline V gene sequence: CDR1 DFQATT, CDR2 SNEGSKA (reference sequence). The CDR3 reads CSAREGQGLNQPQHF. In DNA, the CDR3 is TGCAGTGCTAGAGAGGGACAGGGGCTCAATCAGCCCCAGCATTTT.

Ten or more counts support this clonotype. The rearrangement joins TRBV6-2 or TRBV6-3 to TRBJ2-3; 7 positions match TRBD2. Germline V gene data show CDR1 as MNHEY and CDR2 as SVGEGT. With 1 base clipped from V and 6 bases from J, the junction kept 1 base outside the gene matches. CDR3 size: 13 residues. The CDR3 spells CASSYYGRDTQYF. CDR3 DNA: TGTGCCAGCAGTTACTACGGGAGGGATACGCAGTATTTT.

This clonotype turned up a few times. The CDR3 DNA reads as TGTGCCAGCGGGACAGCCAACTACAATGAGCAGTTCTTC. The encoded protein is CASGTANYNEQFF. The chain employs TRBV9 and TRBJ2-1; 7 bases are shared with TRBD1. The CDR3 contains 13 residues. Germline CDR1 reads SGDLS; CDR2 reads YYNGEE. V shed 7 bases, J shed 3 bases, and the junction held 4 bases outside the gene matches.

As to this clonotype: At one end the junction does not follow the germline gene, possibly because of a read error. V is TRBV9 and J is TRBJ2-2; no reliable D call. This CDR3 comprises 16 residues. CDR1 and CDR2 from the germline V gene are SGDLS and YYNGEE. This CDR3 reads CASSASPGLNTRELFF. DNA for the CDR3: TGTGCCAGCAGCGCATCCCCGGGCCTTAACACCAGGGAGCTGTTTTTT.

The chain recombines TRBV9 with TRBJ1-1; D gene ambiguous. This CDR3 region has 13 residues. Germline-derived CDR1 and CDR2 are SGDLS and YYNGEE. V shed 2 bases and J shed 6 bases, with 11 bases lying between them. CDR3 in DNA: TGTGCCAGCAGCGTGGGGAGTCACGCTGAAGCTTTCTTT. This translates into CASSVGSHAEAFF.

The chain joins TRBV29-1 to TRBJ1-3, with 7 bases matching TRBD1. Losses at the gene ends were 7 bases for V and 4 bases for J; bases not matched to a gene: 7. CDR3 length: 13 residues. Germline CDR1 reads SQVTM; CDR2 reads ANQGSEA. The CDR3 nucleotides are TGCAGCGCGGAGGGGGCCCTGGGAAACACCATATATTTT. Encoded protein: CSAEGALGNTIYF.

This chain uses TRBV5-4 with TRBJ2-3; D is unclear. V lost 0 bases and J 2 bases, leaving 13 bases between the germline ends. The CDR3 totals 16 residues. From germline, CDR1 is SGHNT and CDR2 YYREEE (reference sequence). CDR3 nucleotides: TGTGCCAGCAGCTTGGCCTCGGCCAGCCACACAGATACGCAGTATTTT. Translation gives CASSLASASHTDTQYF.

On this clonotype itself: A much larger clone lies one base from this, so it may be a read error. V is TRBV3-1 and J is TRBJ2-3, with 13 nucleotides matching TRBD2. Looked up from germline, CDR1 is LGHDT and CDR2 is YNNKEL (reference sequence). The CDR3 is 18 amino acids. The CDR3 is CASSQSGTSGVSTDTHYF. CDR3 in DNA: TGTGCCAGCAGCCAATCCGGGACTAGCGGGGTTAGCACAGATACGCACTATTTT.

The V gene is TRBV6-5, the J gene TRBJ2-7; 8 nucleotides line up with TRBD1. The CDR3 is 14 amino acids. Germline trimming cut 5 bases from V and 3 bases from J; bases unmatched to any gene: 6. Germline assignment: CDR1 MNHEY and CDR2 SVGAGI. CDR3 in amino acids: CASSLRDRSYEQYF. CDR3 nucleotide sequence: TGTGCCAGCAGTCTACGGGACAGGAGCTACGAGCAGTACTTC.

This clonotype was seen ten or more times. The rearrangement joins TRBV7-2 to TRBJ1-1; a possible D gene is TRBD1 (5 bases). Germline V CDR1 and CDR2: SGHTA, FQGNSA. The CDR3 covers 11 residues. Trimming removed 1 base from V and 8 bases from J, with 5 bases in between. CDR3 region: CASSLGQEAFF. The CDR3, as DNA: TGTGCCAGCAGCTTAGGACAGGAAGCTTTCTTT.

This clonotype appeared many times. V gene TRBV29-1 combines with J gene TRBJ1-1; D is possibly TRBD1 (5 bases). CDR3 length equals 11 residues. Germline CDR1 and CDR2: SQVTM and ANQGSEA. Trimming took off 3 bases at V and 7 bases at J, with 9 bases between the two ends. The CDR3 sequence: CSVDGALEAFF. CDR3 DNA sequence: TGCAGCGTTGATGGGGCTCTTGAAGCTTTCTTT.